The subject of this entry is one T cell receptor beta chain. Trimming removed 5 bases from V and 9 bases from J; junction bases left unmatched: 6. The length of the CDR3 is 12 residues. These data come from a study of T cell responses to AZD1222 COVID-19 vaccine. The protocol was immunoSEQ multiplex PCR, while the TCRdb copy is restricted to in-frame clones and leaves out a portion. The repertoire holds approximately 110,000 clones, with approximately 85% as singletons. The source is an adult in good health. The sample was peripheral blood, taken on day 0 of AZD1222 vaccination. The chain couples TRBV12-3 or TRBV12-4 to TRBJ1-2; 7 nucleotides agree with TRBD1. The CDR3 reads CASSRRQGSYTF. The CDR3 bases are TGTGCCAGCAGTAGACGACAGGGAAGCTACACCTTC.